The rows below give T cell receptor beta chains drawn from one sample of a study of T cells after yellow fever vaccination. TCRdb re-derived calls from the 5' RACE reads in MiXCR, one entry per CDR3 protein. The sample yields some 250,000 distinct CDR3 sequences, about 7% seen once. The sample was CD4+ T cells sorted from PBMCs, taken 15 days after the yellow fever booster vaccination. All receptors derive from a man under 40 who received the YFV17D yellow fever vaccine. CDR3s include the opening cysteine and the closing phenylalanine or tryptophan.

J gene: TRBJ2-7; V gene: TRBV27; CDR3 length: 13; CDR3 protein: CASSSSGRGEQYF
J gene: TRBJ1-2; V gene: TRBV28; CDR3 length: 17; CDR3 protein: CASSSLKLTGKDSGYTF
J gene: TRBJ2-5; V gene: TRBV6-2/TRBV6-3; CDR3 length: 11; CDR3 protein: CASRMGETQYF
J gene: TRBJ2-5; V gene: TRBV7-9; CDR3 length: 17; CDR3 protein: CASSAGGLAGAGETQYF
J gene: TRBJ1-4; V gene: TRBV7-2; CDR3 length: 15; CDR3 protein: CASSLAGTGKEKLFF
J gene: TRBJ2-7; V gene: TRBV5-1; CDR3 length: 15; CDR3 protein: CASSSGGAASYEQYF
J gene: TRBJ2-3; V gene: TRBV24-1; CDR3 length: 12; CDR3 protein: CATSEPGETQYF
J gene: TRBJ1-2; V gene: TRBV6-2/TRBV6-3; CDR3 length: 17; CDR3 protein: CASLGLQGPPDHYGYTF
J gene: TRBJ2-3; V gene: TRBV4-2; CDR3 length: 14; CDR3 protein: CASSQALFTDTQYF
J gene: TRBJ2-7; V gene: TRBV30; CDR3 length: 12; CDR3 protein: CAWSVRGYEQYF
J gene: TRBJ1-1; V gene: TRBV20-1; CDR3 length: 14; CDR3 protein: CSARGHLMITEAFF
J gene: TRBJ2-4; V gene: TRBV6-2/TRBV6-3; CDR3 length: 15; CDR3 protein: CATQLDRGSGDIQYF
J gene: TRBJ1-2; V gene: TRBV7-9; CDR3 length: 12; CDR3 protein: CASSLKEYGYTF
J gene: TRBJ2-1; V gene: TRBV7-7; CDR3 length: 16; CDR3 protein: CASSLGPSGDYNEQFF
J gene: TRBJ2-1; V gene: TRBV10-3; CDR3 length: 16; CDR3 protein: CAISEGLAGRLNEQFF
J gene: TRBJ2-1; V gene: TRBV6-1; CDR3 length: 13; CDR3 protein: CATRKISYNEQFF
J gene: TRBJ1-5; V gene: TRBV20-1; CDR3 length: 15; CDR3 protein: CSARPSGSLNQPQHF
J gene: TRBJ2-3; V gene: TRBV5-1; CDR3 length: 14; CDR3 protein: CASSQGTDTDTQYF
J gene: TRBJ1-1; V gene: TRBV10-3; CDR3 length: 14; CDR3 protein: CAISVAQGGTEAFF
J gene: TRBJ1-1; V gene: TRBV29-1; CDR3 length: 14; CDR3 protein: CSVVRGARNTEAFF
J gene: TRBJ2-1; V gene: TRBV5-1; CDR3 length: 12; CDR3 protein: CASSVARMEQFF
J gene: TRBJ2-4; V gene: TRBV6-2/TRBV6-3; CDR3 length: 13; CDR3 protein: CASSYWEQNIQYF
J gene: TRBJ2-1; V gene: TRBV20-1; CDR3 length: 12; CDR3 protein: CSASLAGEEQFF
J gene: TRBJ2-3; V gene: TRBV11-2; CDR3 length: 14; CDR3 protein: CASSLTGGEDTQYF
J gene: TRBJ1-1; V gene: TRBV24-1; CDR3 length: 14; CDR3 protein: CATSDSGGKTEAFF
J gene: TRBJ2-3; V gene: TRBV20-1; CDR3 length: 13; CDR3 protein: CSARNPGTDTQYF
J gene: TRBJ1-5; V gene: TRBV24-1; CDR3 length: 16; CDR3 protein: CATSESGLYSNQPQHF
J gene: TRBJ2-2; V gene: TRBV28; CDR3 length: 12; CDR3 protein: CASSLTSSRLFF
J gene: TRBJ2-2; V gene: TRBV5-1; CDR3 length: 15; CDR3 protein: CASTRLGTNTGELFF
J gene: TRBJ2-7; V gene: TRBV15; CDR3 length: 14; CDR3 protein: CATSRELLGYEQYF
J gene: TRBJ1-5; V gene: TRBV2; CDR3 length: 13; CDR3 protein: CASSDKRNQPQHF
J gene: TRBJ2-1; V gene: TRBV14; CDR3 length: 16; CDR3 protein: CASSHLFRQSYNEQFF
J gene: TRBJ2-7; V gene: TRBV6-6; CDR3 length: 13; CDR3 protein: CASKREWIDEQYF
J gene: TRBJ2-5; V gene: TRBV12-3/TRBV12-4; CDR3 length: 14; CDR3 protein: CASSQRGLGETQYF
J gene: TRBJ2-7; V gene: TRBV5-1; CDR3 length: 13; CDR3 protein: CASSSRQGREQYF
J gene: TRBJ1-1; V gene: TRBV12-3/TRBV12-4; CDR3 length: 13; CDR3 protein: CASRRTLNTEAFF
J gene: TRBJ2-7; V gene: TRBV18; CDR3 length: 14; CDR3 protein: CASGGDRISDEQYF
J gene: TRBJ1-2; V gene: TRBV5-4; CDR3 length: 16; CDR3 protein: CASSSADRVRYYGYTF
J gene: TRBJ2-3; V gene: TRBV20-1; CDR3 length: 13; CDR3 protein: CSAPELTPDTQYF
J gene: TRBJ2-3; V gene: TRBV28; CDR3 length: 13; CDR3 protein: CASNPGLTDTQYF
J gene: TRBJ1-2; V gene: TRBV20-1; CDR3 length: 13; CDR3 protein: CSATRTGDPGYTF
J gene: TRBJ2-5; V gene: TRBV7-9; CDR3 length: 15; CDR3 protein: CASSLAEIARETQYF
J gene: TRBJ2-3; V gene: TRBV30; CDR3 length: 17; CDR3 protein: CAWSVSRQGRRTDTQYF